Listed here are 4 T cell receptor beta chains from one sample, sequenced in a study of Graves' ophthalmopathy and Graves' hyperthyroidism (dated 2018 in TCRdb). Data came from an Illumina HiSeq 2000. For repertoire sequencing, the TCR beta CDR3 regions were amplified from RNA transcripts. The first round of RT-PCR was done with HTBI primers and the Qiagen OneStep RT-PCR kit, and was followed by a second round of multiplex PCR, then size selection and purification. The public reads were run again by TCRdb, first through fastp at Q25 and then through MiXCR, and only productive beta chains were kept. Rows with one shared CDR3 protein collapse into an entry with the most common genes and DNA. This sample is represented by roughly 50,000 distinct CDR3 sequences; approximately 52% of them were singletons. 4.7% of the sample comes from the top ten. The sample was peripheral blood. Source of these receptors: an adult woman with Graves' ophthalmopathy.

This chain links TRBV28 with TRBJ1-1; possible D gene TRBD1, 6 bases. The germline V and J ends were trimmed by 4 bases and 1 base, with 13 bases remaining between them. This CDR3 is built from 15 residues. CDR1 is MDHEN, CDR2 SYDVKM, per germline. CDR3: CASSSGEFRNTEAFF. The CDR3 DNA sequence: TGTGCCAGCAGTTCAGGGGAATTCAGGAACACTGAAGCTTTCTTT.

This clonotype showed up many times. This chain links TRBV27 with TRBJ1-1; TRBD1 is a possible D gene (5 bases). Trimming shortened V by 5 bases and J by 8 bases, and 12 bases separated the two germline ends. The V gene's germline CDR1 is MNHEY and CDR2 SMNVEV (reference sequence). The CDR3 is 12 amino acids. As DNA, the CDR3 is TGTGCCAGCAGTCCGGGACCTTCCGAAGCTTTCTTT. Its translation: CASSPGPSEAFF.

In this sample, this clonotype turned up many times. The chain is built from TRBV15 and TRBJ1-2, with 7 positions matching TRBD1. V dropped 7 bases and J dropped 4; count of bases not matched to a gene: 9. Germline V gene lookup returns CDR1 LNHNV and CDR2 YYDKDF (reference sequence). CDR3 length: 14 residues. The CDR3 DNA follows: TGTGCCACCACCACTCAGGGGGGCGGCTATGGCTACACCTTC. This sequence encodes CATTTQGGGYGYTF.

The gene calls are TRBV20-1 and TRBJ2-3; D possibly corresponds to TRBD2 (5 bases). This CDR3 has 17 amino acids. Looked up from germline, CDR1 is DFQATT and CDR2 is SNEGSKA (reference sequence). V lost 3 bases and J 2 bases, leaving 21 bases between the germline ends. CDR3 sequence (DNA): TGCAGTGCTAGGCCCGCAAGGACTCGGGAAAACACAGATACGCAGTATTTT. It yields the protein CSARPARTRENTDTQYF.